Presented here are 7 T cell receptor beta chains from one specimen sequenced in a study of identical twins (dated by TCRdb to 2016 to 2017). Library prep was done by 5' RACE. These reads were obtained on an Illumina HiSeq 2000. TCRdb trimmed the raw reads at Q25, called clones with MiXCR and kept productive beta chains. CDR3 protein sequences are deduplicated, and each keeps its most common genes and DNA. In all, the sample holds hundreds of thousands of distinct CDR3 sequences, and over 9% of those were seen once. The ten largest account for about 1.5% of the sample. The sample was also linked to a second study, of yellow fever vaccine responses in identical twins.

The sequenced sample consisted of PBMCs. The source is a woman aged 18-29 years in good health.

Many counts were recorded for this clonotype. This chain uses TRBV9 with TRBJ1-1; 7 bases line up with TRBD1. Germline V gene data show CDR1 as SGDLS and CDR2 as YYNGEE. With V trimmed by 2 bases and J by 4 bases, 5 bases remained unmatched. There are 14 residues in the CDR3. The CDR3 bases are TGTGCCAGCAGCGTCAGGGGGGGAGTCACTGAAGCTTTCTTT. Translating it yields CASSVRGGVTEAFF.

This clonotype has just a few counts. This chain uses TRBV21-1 with TRBJ2-1. TRBV21-1 is tagged as a pseudogene. The CDR3 runs 14 residues. The CDR3 loop reads CASSAQFGYNEQFF. In DNA form, the CDR3 reads TGTGCCAGCAGCGCCCAATTTGGATACAATGAGCAGTTCTTC.

The rearrangement links TRBV7-9 to TRBJ2-3; maybe TRBD1 (5 bases). The length of the CDR3 is 17 residues. Trimming took 0 bases from V and 6 from J, leaving 19 bases between them. CDR1 and CDR2 from the germline V gene are SEHNR and FQNEAQ (reference sequence). The CDR3 loop is CASSLATFTGSGDTQYF. CDR3 bases: TGTGCCAGCAGCTTAGCTACCTTCACCGGGTCAGGGGATACGCAGTATTTT.

The CDR3 loop is CSAGLTSGRISYNEQFF. The CDR3 DNA follows: TGCAGTGCTGGACTGACTAGCGGGAGAATTTCTTACAATGAGCAGTTCTTC. V gene TRBV20-1 combines with J gene TRBJ2-1; 12 positions agree with TRBD2. Germline CDR1 DFQATT, CDR2 SNEGSKA (reference sequence). J was trimmed by 4 bases and V by 5 bases; bases with no gene match: 12. CDR3 length equals 17 residues.

This clonotype was counted between two and nine times. The chain couples TRBV10-2 to TRBJ2-7; possibly TRBD1 for D (6 bases). V shed 5 bases and J shed 0 bases, with 11 bases lying between them. Germline V CDR1 and CDR2: WSHSY, SAAADI. The CDR3 consists of 14 residues. Here the CDR3 reads CASSNRVGSYEQYV. The CDR3 nucleotides are TGCGCCAGCAGTAACAGGGTGGGCTCCTACGAGCAGTACGTC.

This clonotype was detected a few times. The V and J genes are TRBV7-9 and TRBJ2-6; no clear D gene. CDR1 SEHNR and CDR2 FQNEAQ come from the germline V gene (reference sequence). V lost 2 bases and J lost 4, with 6 bases in between. This CDR3 region has 14 residues. CDR3 nucleotide sequence: TGTGCCAGCAGCTTAACTGAGGGGGCCAACGTCCTGACTTTC. Translation: CASSLTEGANVLTF.

This clonotype has just a few counts. This chain's CDR3 is CASSLVLAIETQYF. The CDR3 DNA follows: TGTGCCAGCAGCTTGGTTCTAGCGATCGAGACCCAGTACTTC. V gene TRBV5-5 combines with J gene TRBJ2-5, with a weak D call TRBD2 (6 bases). The CDR3 covers 14 residues. V dropped 0 bases and J dropped 5 bases, with 11 bases sitting between them. Germline lookup yields CDR1 SGHKS and CDR2 YYEKEE (reference sequence).